The rows below give T cell receptor beta chains drawn from one sample of a study of beta chain features in type 1 diabetes. Libraries were prepared by immunoSEQ multiplex PCR; TCRdb keeps only in-frame clonotypes and omits some of them. The sample shows 620,000 or so clones, about a sixth of them seen only once. The source material was naive CD4+ T cells from blood. The receptor set was obtained from a man younger than 30 in good health. The CDR3 runs from the conserved cysteine through the conserved F or W. D genes are given only for firm matches. Size values are once, few and many counts, or a class for expanded clones, and some rows have none.

j_call: TRBJ2-7
clone_size: -
d_call: TRBD1
v_call: TRBV25-1
cdr3_nt: TGTGCCAGCAGTCGCGTTGGGACAGGGGCCTACGAGCAGTACTTC
cdr3_aa: CASSRVGTGAYEQYF

j_call: TRBJ2-5
clone_size: -
d_call: -
v_call: TRBV27
cdr3_nt: TGTGCCAGCAGCACCACCAAATCGCAGGGTTTGCAAGAGACCCAGTACTTC
cdr3_aa: CASSTTKSQGLQETQYF

j_call: TRBJ2-7
clone_size: -
d_call: -
v_call: TRBV9
cdr3_nt: TGTGCCAGCAGCCATGGGACTTCTCTCTCCTACGAGCAGTACTTC
cdr3_aa: CASSHGTSLSYEQYF

j_call: TRBJ1-6
clone_size: -
d_call: TRBD1
v_call: TRBV7-2
cdr3_nt: TGTGCCAGCAGCGGCAAGACAGGGGTCCCCTATAATTCACCCCTCCACTTT
cdr3_aa: CASSGKTGVPYNSPLHF

j_call: TRBJ1-2
clone_size: few
d_call: TRBD1
v_call: TRBV5-4
cdr3_nt: TGTGCCAGCAGCTCGCAACAGGGGGACTATGGCTACACCTTC
cdr3_aa: CASSSQQGDYGYTF

j_call: TRBJ2-1
clone_size: -
d_call: TRBD2
v_call: TRBV9
cdr3_nt: TGTGCCAGCAGCGTAGTAGCTAGCGGGGGGATATACAATGAGCAGTTCTTC
cdr3_aa: CASSVVASGGIYNEQFF

j_call: TRBJ1-1
clone_size: few
d_call: -
v_call: TRBV7-9
cdr3_nt: TGTGCCAGCAGCTTAACCCAGGCCACTGAAGCTTTCTTT
cdr3_aa: CASSLTQATEAFF

j_call: TRBJ1-1
clone_size: -
d_call: -
v_call: TRBV4-2
cdr3_nt: TGTGCCAGCAGCCCCCCGGCGGGGATGAACACTGAAGCTTTCTTT
cdr3_aa: CASSPPAGMNTEAFF

j_call: TRBJ1-2
clone_size: few
d_call: -
v_call: TRBV7-9
cdr3_nt: TGTGCCAGCAGTACTCTTAAAGGCGGGTACTATGGCTACACCTTC
cdr3_aa: CASSTLKGGYYGYTF

j_call: TRBJ2-3
clone_size: -
d_call: -
v_call: TRBV19
cdr3_nt: TGTGCCAGTAGCCTGGAGCGAGATACGCAGTATTTT
cdr3_aa: CASSLERDTQYF

j_call: TRBJ2-7
clone_size: -
d_call: -
v_call: TRBV5-6
cdr3_nt: TGTGCCAGCAGCCCGTGGGGGTACGAGCAGTACTTC
cdr3_aa: CASSPWGYEQYF

j_call: TRBJ1-1
clone_size: -
d_call: -
v_call: TRBV5-5
cdr3_nt: TGTGCCAGCAGCTTGGTTGGGACTGAAGCTTTCTTT
cdr3_aa: CASSLVGTEAFF

j_call: TRBJ1-2
clone_size: -
d_call: -
v_call: TRBV19
cdr3_nt: TGTGCCAGTAGATCGGCCTATGGCTACACCTTC
cdr3_aa: CASRSAYGYTF

j_call: TRBJ2-3
clone_size: few
d_call: TRBD1
v_call: TRBV6-4
cdr3_nt: TGTGCCAGCAGCCTGGACAGGGCCACAGATACGCAGTATTTT
cdr3_aa: CASSLDRATDTQYF

j_call: TRBJ2-7
clone_size: few
d_call: -
v_call: TRBV28
cdr3_nt: TGTGCCAGCAGGACGAGCTACGAGCAGTACTTC
cdr3_aa: CASRTSYEQYF

j_call: TRBJ2-5
clone_size: few
d_call: -
v_call: TRBV5-4
cdr3_nt: TGTGCCAGCAGCTTGACAGCGACCGCGCAAGAGACCCAGTACTTC
cdr3_aa: CASSLTATAQETQYF

j_call: TRBJ1-3
clone_size: -
d_call: -
v_call: TRBV7-9
cdr3_nt: TGTGCCAGCAGGAGGACTGTGGGCCGGTCTGGAAACACCATATATTTT
cdr3_aa: CASRRTVGRSGNTIYF

j_call: TRBJ1-4
clone_size: -
d_call: -
v_call: TRBV7-2
cdr3_nt: TGTGCCAGCAGCTCCTACAGGGTAGCAACTAATGAAAAACTGTTTTTT
cdr3_aa: CASSSYRVATNEKLFF

j_call: TRBJ2-3
clone_size: -
d_call: TRBD1
v_call: TRBV4-3
cdr3_nt: TGCGCCAGCAGCCCCCCCGGGACAGGCGCAGATACGCAGTATTTT
cdr3_aa: CASSPPGTGADTQYF

j_call: TRBJ1-4
clone_size: few
d_call: TRBD1
v_call: TRBV10-3
cdr3_nt: TGTGCCATCAGCCCCGGGACAGGGGAAAAACTGTTTTTT
cdr3_aa: CAISPGTGEKLFF

j_call: TRBJ2-3
clone_size: few
d_call: -
v_call: TRBV5-4
cdr3_nt: TGTGCCAGCAGCCCTCAGCAGGAGGAGGTAGATACGCAGTATTTT
cdr3_aa: CASSPQQEEVDTQYF

j_call: TRBJ2-7
clone_size: few
d_call: TRBD1
v_call: TRBV14
cdr3_nt: TGTGCCAGCAGCCTCCCCGGGACAGGGGGCTACGAGCAGTACTTC
cdr3_aa: CASSLPGTGGYEQYF

j_call: TRBJ1-1
clone_size: -
d_call: -
v_call: TRBV4-2
cdr3_nt: TGTGCCAGCAGCCAGCCCCCGGGCCTTAAAACGACCACTGAAGCTTTCTTT
cdr3_aa: CASSQPPGLKTTTEAFF

j_call: TRBJ2-7
clone_size: few
d_call: -
v_call: TRBV20-1
cdr3_nt: TGCAGTGCTACCTCCTACGAGCAGTACTTC
cdr3_aa: CSATSYEQYF

j_call: TRBJ2-5
clone_size: -
d_call: TRBD1
v_call: TRBV4-3
cdr3_nt: TGCGCCAGCAGCCAAGGGACAGGGGGCCGGGAGACCCAGTACTTC
cdr3_aa: CASSQGTGGRETQYF

j_call: TRBJ2-1
clone_size: -
d_call: -
v_call: TRBV29-1
cdr3_nt: TGCGGCGTTGCGGACCCCGAGCGGGAGCAGTTCTTC
cdr3_aa: CGVADPEREQFF

j_call: TRBJ2-7
clone_size: few
d_call: TRBD2
v_call: TRBV5-1
cdr3_nt: TGCGCCAGCAAGGTGGGGACTAGCTCCTACGAGCAGTACTTC
cdr3_aa: CASKVGTSSYEQYF

j_call: TRBJ2-2
clone_size: once
d_call: -
v_call: TRBV5-1
cdr3_nt: TGCGCCAGCAGCTTTGGACGAACCGGGGAGCTGTTTTTT
cdr3_aa: CASSFGRTGELFF

j_call: TRBJ2-7
clone_size: few
d_call: TRBD1
v_call: TRBV18
cdr3_nt: TGTGCCAGCTCACCTAAACAGGGGATCTACGAGCAGTACTTC
cdr3_aa: CASSPKQGIYEQYF

j_call: TRBJ2-2
clone_size: few
d_call: -
v_call: TRBV29-1
cdr3_nt: TGCAGCGTTGATAGGGGTAACACCGGGGAGCTGTTTTTT
cdr3_aa: CSVDRGNTGELFF

j_call: TRBJ2-3
clone_size: -
d_call: -
v_call: TRBV28
cdr3_nt: TGTGCCAGCAGTACCTTGGGGCCGTCGTCCACAGATACGCAGTATTTT
cdr3_aa: CASSTLGPSSTDTQYF

j_call: TRBJ2-7
clone_size: few
d_call: TRBD2
v_call: TRBV4-2
cdr3_nt: TGTGCCAGCAGCCAAGATGTGGGGGGGTGGTACGAGCAGTACTTC
cdr3_aa: CASSQDVGGWYEQYF

j_call: TRBJ1-2
clone_size: few
d_call: -
v_call: TRBV29-1
cdr3_nt: TGCAGCGTTGCAGCAGGAAACTATGGCTACACCTTC
cdr3_aa: CSVAAGNYGYTF

j_call: TRBJ1-5
clone_size: few
d_call: -
v_call: TRBV29-1
cdr3_nt: TGCAGCGTCGCGCTGCTGGGGGGCCTCGATCAGCCCCAGCATTTT
cdr3_aa: CSVALLGGLDQPQHF

j_call: TRBJ1-2
clone_size: -
d_call: -
v_call: TRBV7-8
cdr3_nt: TGTGCCAGCAGCCGCAGGGTCGGGGGCTATGGCTACACCTTC
cdr3_aa: CASSRRVGGYGYTF

j_call: TRBJ1-2
clone_size: -
d_call: -
v_call: TRBV7-2
cdr3_nt: TGTGCCAGCAGCTTGGAAGCCTATGGCTACACCTTC
cdr3_aa: CASSLEAYGYTF

j_call: TRBJ1-2
clone_size: few
d_call: -
v_call: TRBV27
cdr3_nt: TGTGCCAGCAGTTCCCTCCGGGGCGTCTATGGCTACACCTTC
cdr3_aa: CASSSLRGVYGYTF

j_call: TRBJ1-4
clone_size: -
d_call: -
v_call: TRBV5-6
cdr3_nt: TGTGCCAGCAGCTCCACCGGATCACCGAAACTGTTTTTT
cdr3_aa: CASSSTGSPKLFF

j_call: TRBJ2-1
clone_size: few
d_call: -
v_call: TRBV18
cdr3_nt: TGTGCCAGCCATCGACAAAGTCAAACATTCAATGAGCAGTTCTTC
cdr3_aa: CASHRQSQTFNEQFF

j_call: TRBJ1-1
clone_size: -
d_call: TRBD1
v_call: TRBV18
cdr3_nt: TGTGCCAGCTTACCGGACAGGGTGAGCACTGAAGCTTTCTTT
cdr3_aa: CASLPDRVSTEAFF

j_call: TRBJ1-5
clone_size: -
d_call: TRBD1
v_call: TRBV6-6
cdr3_nt: TGTGCCAGCAGTTACGCTTTCAGTCAGGGGGATCAGCCCCAGCATTTT
cdr3_aa: CASSYAFSQGDQPQHF

j_call: TRBJ2-7
clone_size: -
d_call: TRBD2
v_call: TRBV27
cdr3_nt: TGTGCCAGCAGTTTTGTGTCTAGCGGGGCCTTCTACGAGCAGTACTTC
cdr3_aa: CASSFVSSGAFYEQYF

j_call: TRBJ1-3
clone_size: few
d_call: TRBD1
v_call: TRBV28
cdr3_nt: TGTGCCAGCAGCCGGACAGGGGGCCTCGGCTCTGGAAACACCATATATTTT
cdr3_aa: CASSRTGGLGSGNTIYF

j_call: TRBJ1-6
clone_size: -
d_call: -
v_call: TRBV7-9
cdr3_nt: TGTGCCAGCAGCTTAAGTAATTCACCCCTCCACTTT
cdr3_aa: CASSLSNSPLHF

j_call: TRBJ2-6
clone_size: few
d_call: -
v_call: TRBV27
cdr3_nt: TGTGCCAGCAGTTTATCCTCTGGGGCCAACGTCCTGACTTTC
cdr3_aa: CASSLSSGANVLTF

j_call: TRBJ1-1
clone_size: few
d_call: -
v_call: TRBV7-8
cdr3_nt: TGTGCCAGCAGCTTAGCACCCTGGGGGGGCACTGAAGCTTTCTTT
cdr3_aa: CASSLAPWGGTEAFF

j_call: TRBJ2-5
clone_size: -
d_call: TRBD1
v_call: TRBV7-2
cdr3_nt: TGTGCCAGCAGCTTGTCAGGGGGCGGGATAGAGACCCAGTACTTC
cdr3_aa: CASSLSGGGIETQYF